Each of the 18 T cell receptor beta chains below was sequenced from the same sample in a study. One entry per CDR3 protein results from TCRdb running MiXCR on the 5' RACE reads. The sample yields roughly 23,000 distinct CDR3 sequences, approximately 28% seen once. Material for sequencing was tumor-infiltrating naive CD4+ T cells sorted from the breast tumor. Sample subset: naive CD4+ T cells, CD4+CD45RA+CD25-. The origin of the receptors is a female donor with breast cancer.

A few counts support this clonotype. V usage is TRBV2 and J usage is TRBJ1-5; the match to TRBD1 covers 8 bases. This CDR3 is built from 14 residues. CDR1 is SNHLY, CDR2 FYNNEI, per germline. V was clipped by 6 bases and J by 7 bases; unmatched bases: 8. The CDR3 DNA sequence: TGTGCCAGCAGCGAGGACAGGGTGGGACAGCCCCAGCATTTT. Encoded protein: CASSEDRVGQPQHF.

This clonotype has only a few counts. CDR3 amino acids: CATSRGGLDRDGEQFF. The CDR3 bases are TGTGCCACCAGCAGAGGAGGTTTGGACAGGGATGGTGAGCAGTTCTTC. The V call is TRBV15, the J call TRBJ2-1; 8 bases are a match to TRBD1. Germline V lookup: CDR1 LNHNV, CDR2 YYDKDF (reference sequence). Losses at the gene ends were 1 base for V and 9 bases for J; bases not matched to a gene: 11. The CDR3 loop spans 16 amino acids.

Ten or more counts support this clonotype. The genes are TRBV12-3 or TRBV12-4 and TRBJ1-2; D unclear. Deletions cut 2 bases from V and 2 bases from J, with 12 bases between. The CDR3 covers 15 residues. This chain's CDR3 is CASSLFPGGNYGYTF. CDR3 nucleotide sequence: TGTGCCAGCAGTTTATTTCCAGGAGGAAACTATGGCTACACCTTC.

This clonotype occurred a few times. V and J are TRBV7-2 and TRBJ2-1; weak D call: TRBD2 (5 bases). CDR1 and CDR2 (germline): SGHTA, FQGNSA. The CDR3 is 13 amino acids. V lost 2 bases, J lost 7 bases, and 9 bases lay in between. The CDR3 DNA reads TGTGCCAGCAGCTTAACTAGATTAAATGAGCAGTTCTTC. Protein product: CASSLTRLNEQFF.

This clonotype is labeled medium-sized. This sequence joins TRBV20-1 and TRBJ2-3; unclear D gene. The CDR3 is 11 amino acids. Germline CDR1 and CDR2: DFQATT and SNEGSKA (reference sequence). V was trimmed by 4 bases and J by 4 bases, leaving 6 bases between them. The CDR3 DNA reads TGCAGTGCTACAAGGCCAGATACGCAGTATTTT. Translation gives CSATRPDTQYF.

The genes are TRBV4-1 and TRBJ2-7; no definite D call. CDR1 is MGHRA and CDR2 is YSYEKL in the germline V gene. The V end was cut by 1 base, the J end by 5 bases, with 9 bases between. This CDR3 has 13 amino acids. CDR3 sequence reads: CASSQVLTDEQYF. The CDR3 nucleotides are TGCGCCAGCAGCCAAGTTTTAACAGACGAGCAGTACTTC.

The chain recombines TRBV29-1 with TRBJ2-5, with a possible D match to TRBD1 (5 bases). The V gene lost 5 bases and the J gene lost 2 bases, with 9 bases spanning the gap. CDR3 length: 12 amino acids. The germline V gene encodes CDR1 SQVTM and CDR2 ANQGSEA. The chain's CDR3 is CSVTRQQETQYF. As DNA, the CDR3 is TGCAGCGTTACCCGACAGCAAGAGACCCAGTACTTC.

V gene TRBV27 combines with J gene TRBJ1-5; D is ambiguous. In germline, CDR1 is MNHEY, CDR2 SMNVEV (reference sequence). The CDR3 sequence is 14 residues long. V dropped 3 bases and J dropped 6 bases, with 12 bases sitting between them. The CDR3 bases are TGTGCCAGCAGTTTTGGAGGGAATGCTCAGCCCCAGCATTTT. Translated, it gives CASSFGGNAQPQHF.

In this sample, this clonotype turned up many times. V gene TRBV5-1 combines with J gene TRBJ2-2; the D gene is possibly TRBD1 (5 bases). V dropped 4 bases and J dropped 4 bases, with 17 bases sitting between them. Germline-derived CDR1 and CDR2 are SGHRS and YFSETQ. This CDR3 is 16 amino acids long. The CDR3 is CASSPGHIGGTGELFF. The DNA for the CDR3 is TGCGCCAGCAGCCCAGGACACATCGGCGGCACCGGGGAGCTGTTTTTT.

This clonotype has a count of ten or more. V is TRBV5-1 and J is TRBJ2-7; D may correspond to TRBD1 or TRBD2 (5 bases each). Per the germline V gene, CDR1 is SGHRS and CDR2 is YFSETQ. The length of the CDR3 is 15 residues. The V and J ends lost 0 bases and 6 bases respectively, with 16 bases between them. For the CDR3, the DNA is TGCGCCAGCAGCTTGGTAGGGGACCGCTCTATCGAGCAGTACTTC. It is translated as CASSLVGDRSIEQYF.

About this clonotype: The junction departs from the called germline gene at one end, perhaps through a read error. This chain uses TRBV7-2 with TRBJ2-2; TRBD1 is a possible D gene (6 bases). This CDR3 spans 15 amino acids. Germline V gene sequence: CDR1 SGHTA, CDR2 FQGNSA. This CDR3 reads CGSSVRGQNTGELFF. The CDR3 DNA follows: TGTGGCAGCAGCGTAAGGGGACAGAACACCGGGGAGCTGTTTTTT.

V usage is TRBV20-1 and J usage is TRBJ2-3, with 15 bases matching TRBD2. The germline gives CDR1 DFQATT, CDR2 SNEGSKA (reference sequence). Germline trimming cut 0 bases from V and 6 bases from J; bases unmatched to any gene: 7. The CDR3 length is 17 residues. The CDR3 DNA sequence: TGCAGTGCTAGAGACCCGGGACTAGCGGGAGGTGTGGATACGCAGTATTTT. Translated, it gives CSARDPGLAGGVDTQYF.

In this sample, this clonotype is medium-sized. J is TRBJ2-2 and V is TRBV12-3 or TRBV12-4, with TRBD1 matching 8 bases. V trimming: 3 bases; J trimming: 3 bases; junction bases outside the gene matches: 3. There are 15 residues in the CDR3. The CDR3 sequence: CASSLAGGYTGELFF. CDR3 DNA sequence: TGTGCCAGCAGTTTGGCAGGGGGCTACACCGGGGAGCTGTTTTTT.

This sequence joins TRBV30 and TRBJ1-5, with a tentative D call TRBD1 (5 bases). Germline V gives CDR1 GTSNPN, CDR2 SVGIG (reference sequence). This CDR3 region has 14 residues. CDR3 in DNA: TGTGCTTACGGGGGGAAAAATAGCAATCAGCCCCAGCATTTT. This gives the protein CAYGGKNSNQPQHF.

This clonotype was counted a few times. A much more abundant neighbour one base away suggests this may be a read error. The J gene is TRBJ1-1, the V gene TRBV5-1; D is unresolved. Germline V gives CDR1 SGHRS, CDR2 YFSETQ. This CDR3 contains 13 residues. The V gene lost 0 bases and the J gene lost 4 bases, with 7 bases spanning the gap. Written as DNA, the CDR3 is TGCGCCAGCAGCTTGGCGTTGGCCACTGAAGCTTTCTTT. Amino acids: CASSLALATEAFF.

This clonotype was seen at least ten times. The gene calls are TRBV27 and TRBJ1-2, with D tentatively TRBD1 (5 bases). Germline V gene sequence: CDR1 MNHEY, CDR2 SMNVEV (reference sequence). V was pared by 5 bases and J by 5 bases, with 12 bases between. CDR3 length equals 13 residues. As DNA, the CDR3 is TGTGCCAGCAGTCGGGACCGCGGATATGGCTACACCTTC. Encoded protein: CASSRDRGYGYTF.

J is TRBJ2-6 and V is TRBV12-3 or TRBV12-4; D unresolved. The V end lost 1 base, the J end lost 4 bases, and 5 bases lay between the germline ends. The CDR3 spans 14 residues. Here the CDR3 DNA reads TGTGCCAGCAGTTTAGAAACAGGGGCCAACGTCCTGACTTTC. Translation gives CASSLETGANVLTF.

This clonotype is labeled as medium-sized. The chain recombines TRBV6-5 with TRBJ2-7; the match to TRBD2 covers 8 bases. V lost 6 bases and J lost 5; bases outside the gene matches: 9. This CDR3 region has 14 residues. Germline CDR1 and CDR2: MNHEY and SVGAGI. The CDR3 region is CASSKAGVNNEQYF. The CDR3, as DNA: TGTGCCAGCAGCAAAGCGGGAGTGAACAACGAGCAGTACTTC.